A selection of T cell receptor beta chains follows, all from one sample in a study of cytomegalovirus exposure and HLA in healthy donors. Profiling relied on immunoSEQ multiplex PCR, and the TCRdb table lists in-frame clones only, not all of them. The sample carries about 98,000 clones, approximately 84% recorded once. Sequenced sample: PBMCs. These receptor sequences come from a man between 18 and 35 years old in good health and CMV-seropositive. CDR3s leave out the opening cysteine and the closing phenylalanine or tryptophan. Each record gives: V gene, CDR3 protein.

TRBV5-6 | ASSWQTGGSSYEQY
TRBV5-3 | ARSYRTGFCEQY
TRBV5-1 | ASSWLTTGGETQY
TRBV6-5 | ASTAQGTDTQY
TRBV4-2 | ASSQESVETQY
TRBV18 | ASSAGTTNTGELF
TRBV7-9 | ASSGLINQPQH
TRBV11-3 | ASSTRETQY
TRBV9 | ASSVAGGGMDTQY
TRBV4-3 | ASSQGLVRYEQF
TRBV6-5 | ASSYSRGLSTEAF
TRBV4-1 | ASSPEPGGYEQY
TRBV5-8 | ASTRLAGEGSYNEQF
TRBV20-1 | SAIVQETQY
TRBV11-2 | ASSFRNGNTIY
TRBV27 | ASSLSRHGRIHEQY
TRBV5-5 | ASSLVLPGSYEQY
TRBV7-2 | ASSWTDILSYEQY
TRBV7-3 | ASSPLRGADTQY
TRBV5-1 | ASSLDGTGAYEQY
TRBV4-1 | ASSQVLTKNIQY
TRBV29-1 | SVTASGRRTDTQY
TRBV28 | ASSPSGAWNTEAF
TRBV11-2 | AIFEIPEAF
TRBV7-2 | ASSSGQGTDTQY
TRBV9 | ASSVSPNSQETQY
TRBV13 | ASSSISRDSEQY
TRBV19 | ASSTTGSLNQPQH
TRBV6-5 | ASSRTSGEEQY
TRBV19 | ATAPVPLNHEQY
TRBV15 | ATSELRTGGNEQF
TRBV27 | ASSLNLDWETQY
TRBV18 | ASSLGQQSYEQY
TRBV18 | ASSPGSTGAGYYEQY
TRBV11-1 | ASSRWPGTENTEAF
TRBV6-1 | ASSVSPDDYGYT
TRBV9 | ASSVEDRGRGYT
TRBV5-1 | ASSFRTGDNSPLH
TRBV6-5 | ASSFTGADNQPQH
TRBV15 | ATSRDRSVGYGYT
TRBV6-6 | ASGPVNYGYT
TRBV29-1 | SVTVYPGTNYGYT
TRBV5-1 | ASRPVAGQYEQY
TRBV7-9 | ASSSLRENLNTEAF
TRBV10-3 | AVGQGNSPLH
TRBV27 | ASSLSGTATEAF
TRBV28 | ASSYRGSNTEAF
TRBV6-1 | ASLRGNTIY